The rows below give T cell receptor beta chains drawn from one sample of a study of T cell changes during pregnancy in multiple sclerosis. TCRdb keeps only in-frame clones here, not all; method: immunoSEQ multiplex PCR. This repertoire shows fewer than 110,000 clones, just under 95% found once; its top ten account for roughly 0.82%. The sequences come from peripheral blood, collected in the third trimester of pregnancy. These receptors were collected from a female donor in good health, enrolled as a control in a pregnancy study. The conserved cysteine and the conserved F or W are not part of the CDR3 here. Fields, in order: J gene, D gene, V gene, CDR3 protein. A D gene is named only where the DNA matches it firmly.

TRBJ2-2 TRBD1 TRBV7-2 ASSPKSDRTVGELF
TRBJ1-1 TRBD1 TRBV2 ASSVGQLEAF
TRBJ1-1 TRBD1 TRBV27 ASSTRTGSGNTEAF
TRBJ2-1 TRBD2 TRBV7-2 ASSHGGSSYNEQF
NA TRBD2 TRBV5-1 ASSTGTTNYEQY
TRBJ2-3 TRBD2 TRBV5-4 ASSPGGGRDTQY
TRBJ1-2 NA TRBV13 ASSQHLQGYT
TRBJ2-7 NA TRBV6-1 ASSEVWTATYEQY
TRBJ2-1 TRBD1 TRBV7-8 ASSLIRGRVRGRNEQF
TRBJ1-5 NA TRBV7-2 ASSQGYDQPQH
TRBJ2-5 TRBD2 TRBV11-3 ASKMAGGLQETQY
TRBJ2-7 NA TRBV5-1 ASSPPRDYEQY
TRBJ1-1 NA TRBV19 ASSLTFSEAF
TRBJ2-3 TRBD2 TRBV6-5 ASSSRLAGDRDTQY
TRBJ2-7 TRBD1 TRBV7-9 ASSPWTGGNYEQY
TRBJ1-2 TRBD1 TRBV4-3 ASSQDDRGDYGYT
TRBJ1-2 NA TRBV29-1 SVEDEVT
TRBJ2-7 NA TRBV6-6 ASSYRGKYEQY
TRBJ1-1 TRBD1 TRBV10-3 AISGTGQGAAEAF
TRBJ2-1 TRBD2 TRBV19 ASSIDLEGLAGEQF
TRBJ2-3 TRBD1 TRBV11-3 ASSEDRGSDTQY
TRBJ1-5 NA TRBV7-2 ASSSKWGGDQPQH
TRBJ2-3 TRBD2 TRBV6-5 ASSYGASGGTDTQY
TRBJ2-2 NA TRBV27 ASSPQGYTGELF
TRBJ1-1 NA TRBV13 ASSLLLSGEGPNTEAF
TRBJ1-2 TRBD1 TRBV30 AWTFELQGERS
TRBJ2-5 NA TRBV30 AWSSGLQETQY
TRBJ2-7 NA TRBV14 ASSHRQTSYEQY
TRBJ2-2 TRBD2 TRBV7-2 ASSLVGGGENTGELF
TRBJ1-1 NA TRBV30 AWESSSYTEAF
TRBJ2-1 TRBD2 TRBV9 ASSVEVAGDEQF
TRBJ2-7 NA TRBV2 ASSIEGGGYEQY
TRBJ2-5 TRBD2 TRBV6-5 ASRTSGSEETQY
TRBJ2-7 TRBD2 TRBV7-6 ASSSGAGGSYEQY
TRBJ2-1 TRBD2 TRBV7-2 ASSFRPSGAREQF
TRBJ2-5 NA TRBV5-1 ASSLALGGGRQETQY
TRBJ2-7 TRBD2 TRBV5-1 ASSFRATSGGPSYEQY
TRBJ1-5 NA TRBV19 ASSIVAGPQPQH
TRBJ1-1 NA TRBV28 ASRSQGGNTEAF
TRBJ1-6 NA TRBV18 ASSPERDSPLH
TRBJ1-1 NA TRBV7-9 ASSLPGRLNTEAF
TRBJ1-2 TRBD1 TRBV16 ASSQARGQGVDGYT
TRBJ1-1 NA TRBV18 ASSPGTTANTEAF
TRBJ1-2 NA TRBV30 AWSVGQGYT
TRBJ2-3 TRBD2 TRBV6-6 ASTPGLGTDTQY
TRBJ2-7 NA TRBV27 ASSATGPSEQY
TRBJ1-1 NA TRBV4-3 ASSQRWYGIRAEAF
TRBJ2-1 NA TRBV14 ASSQDIRGEQF
TRBJ1-5 NA TRBV12-1 ASSQQGFRYQPQH
TRBJ2-1 NA TRBV23-1 ASSQSVRERYNGQF
TRBJ1-1 TRBD1 TRBV10-1 ASTKDRVRKGNTEAF
TRBJ2-1 TRBD1 TRBV4-1 ASSQVGTGTYNEQF
TRBJ1-2 TRBD1 TRBV6-1 ASSQRQGPWSGYT
TRBJ1-1 NA TRBV7-9 ASTLGGGNTEAF
TRBJ2-5 TRBD2 TRBV19 ASSSSSGGEETQY
TRBJ2-3 TRBD1 TRBV5-1 ASSLDRGRASRNDTQY
TRBJ2-3 NA TRBV7-3 ASSSTAFTDTQY